The 8 T cell receptor beta chains listed next were all sequenced from one sample in a study of human T cells and chemical hapten exposure. Each CDR3 protein gets one entry after TCRdb re-called the RACE reads with MiXCR. The table shows about 40,000 distinct CDR3 sequences, with approximately 9% occurring only once. Time point indicated: patch test 2, 6 weeks after DPC sensitization. Sample treatment: therapeutic diphenylcyclopropenone sensitization with weekly scalp DPC. This material consisted of whole blood, taken in connection with sensitization to the hapten diphenylcyclopropenone (DPC). All receptors derive from a woman aged 35 to 49 with alopecia areata. Some clones in this sample may be carry-over from other donors' samples.

This clonotype was found many times. CDR3 nucleotides: TGTGCCAGCTCCTCTCACAATCAGCCCCAGCATTTT. Its translation: CASSSHNQPQHF. The chain is built from TRBV6-1 and TRBJ1-5, with D uncertain. The V end was cut by 8 bases, the J end by 3 bases, with 8 bases between. Germline V lookup: CDR1 MNHNS, CDR2 SASEGT. The CDR3 loop spans 12 amino acids.

In its sample, this clonotype was seen many times. J is TRBJ2-1 and V is TRBV28; D perhaps matches TRBD2 (5 bases). Germline V gene sequence: CDR1 MDHEN, CDR2 SYDVKM. This CDR3 is built from 13 residues. Between the trimmed V and J ends, which lost 7 bases and 3 bases, there was a span of 10 bases. CDR3 bases: TGTGCCAGCAAAGAAGGACTCTACAATGAGCAGTTCTTC. Translated: CASKEGLYNEQFF.

A remark on this clonotype: This clone may be a read error of a much larger clone one base away. The V call is TRBV9, the J call TRBJ2-1; D call uncertain. Germline V lookup: CDR1 SGDLS, CDR2 YYNGEE. Trimming cost V 4 bases and J 5 bases, with 10 bases left between them. CDR3 length equals 13 residues. The CDR3 nucleotides are TGTGCCAGCAGCCTAACCCTCAACAATGAGCAGTTCTTC. It encodes CASSLTLNNEQFF.

In this sample, this clonotype turned up many times. The V gene is TRBV18, the J gene TRBJ2-1, with 7 bases that match TRBD2. CDR1 KGHSH and CDR2 LQKENI come from the germline V gene. This CDR3 is 16 amino acids long. Trimming at V came to 0 bases and at J to 1 base, leaving 3 bases not matched to a gene. CDR3 in DNA: TGTGCCAGCTCACCACCGGGGGGGGGATCCTACAATGAGCAGTTCTTC. Translation gives CASSPPGGGSYNEQFF.

Ten or more counts support this clonotype. V is TRBV12-3 or TRBV12-4 and J is TRBJ1-6, with 7 bases fitting TRBD1. CDR3 length: 14 amino acids. J lost 10 bases, V lost 7 bases, and 10 bases had no gene match. As DNA, the CDR3 is TGTGCCAGCAACCTAGGGGGCGCAGCCTCACCCCTCCACTTT. It translates to CASNLGGAASPLHF.

The gene calls are TRBV3-1 and TRBJ2-2; unclear D gene. Between the trimmed V and J ends, which lost 4 bases and 1 base, there was a span of 10 bases. Per the germline V gene, CDR1 is LGHDT and CDR2 is YNNKEL (reference sequence). The CDR3 is 15 amino acids. The CDR3 is CASSRLRGNTGELFF. In DNA form, the CDR3 reads TGTGCCAGCAGCCGCTTACGAGGGAACACCGGGGAGCTGTTTTTT.

J is TRBJ2-7 and V is TRBV2; D is uncertain. Germline V gives CDR1 SNHLY, CDR2 FYNNEI. Between the trimmed V and J ends, which lost 3 bases and 3 bases, there was a span of 6 bases. This CDR3 contains 12 residues. The CDR3 nucleotides read TGTGCCAGCAGTGAGAGAGACTACGAGCAGTACTTC. It encodes CASSERDYEQYF.

The sample holds many counts of this clonotype. The chain uses TRBV30 and TRBJ2-7; D may correspond to TRBD1 or TRBD2 (5 bases each). Per germline, CDR1 GTSNPN and CDR2 SVGIG (reference sequence). V lost 4 bases and J 0 bases, leaving 13 bases between the germline ends. The CDR3 has 14 amino acids. The CDR3 nucleotides read TGTGCCTGGACCGGGACGGTGAGCTCCTACGAGCAGTACTTC. Encoded protein: CAWTGTVSSYEQYF.